This T cell receptor (beta chain) was profiled in a study of blood T cell repertoires in COVID-19. In the study overall: Samples representing acute and convalescent COVID-19 were sourced from the United States, Italy and Spain. T cells, B-cell-depleted T cells, or PBMCs supplied cDNA or gDNA.

This CDR3 contains 17 residues. From germline, CDR1 is SNHLY and CDR2 FYNNEI. Unmatched junction bases numbered 7, after V lost 1 base and J lost 0 bases. The repertoire was sequenced with immunoSEQ multiplex PCR; TCRdb's copy has only in-frame clones and lacks some. The table lists around 170,000 clones, about 90% of them singletons. The chain recombines TRBV2 with TRBJ2-3, with 7 bases fitting TRBD2. Sequenced: peripheral blood. The TCR was taken from a woman aged 70-85 years with acute or convalescent COVID-19. CDR3 in DNA: TGTGCCAGCAGTGAAGATTCGGGCGGGGGTAGCACAGATACGCAGTATTTT. It yields the protein CASSEDSGGGSTDTQYF.